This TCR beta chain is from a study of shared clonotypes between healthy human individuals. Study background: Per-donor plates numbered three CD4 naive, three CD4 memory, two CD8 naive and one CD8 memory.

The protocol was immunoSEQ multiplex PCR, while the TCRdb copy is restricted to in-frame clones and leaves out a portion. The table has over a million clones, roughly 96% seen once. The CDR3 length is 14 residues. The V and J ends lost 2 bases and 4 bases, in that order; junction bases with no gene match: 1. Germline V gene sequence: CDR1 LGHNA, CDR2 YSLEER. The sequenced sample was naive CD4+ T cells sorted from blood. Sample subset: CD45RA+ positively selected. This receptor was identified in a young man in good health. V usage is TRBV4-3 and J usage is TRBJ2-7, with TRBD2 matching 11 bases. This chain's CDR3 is CASSQTSGSYEQYF. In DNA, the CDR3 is TGCGCCAGCAGCCAAACTAGCGGGAGTTACGAGCAGTACTTC.